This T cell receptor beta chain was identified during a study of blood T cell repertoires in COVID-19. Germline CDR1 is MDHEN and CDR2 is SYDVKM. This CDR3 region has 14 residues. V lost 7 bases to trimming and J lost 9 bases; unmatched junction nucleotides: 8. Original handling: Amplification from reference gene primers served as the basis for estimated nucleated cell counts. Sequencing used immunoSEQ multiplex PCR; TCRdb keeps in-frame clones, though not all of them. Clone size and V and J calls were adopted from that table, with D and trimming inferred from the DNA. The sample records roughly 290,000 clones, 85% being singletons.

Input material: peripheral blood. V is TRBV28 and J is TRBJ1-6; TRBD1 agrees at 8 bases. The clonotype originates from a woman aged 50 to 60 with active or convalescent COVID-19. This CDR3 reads CASKLQGAGSPLHF. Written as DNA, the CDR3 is TGTGCCAGCAAGCTCCAGGGGGCTGGTTCACCCCTCCACTTT.